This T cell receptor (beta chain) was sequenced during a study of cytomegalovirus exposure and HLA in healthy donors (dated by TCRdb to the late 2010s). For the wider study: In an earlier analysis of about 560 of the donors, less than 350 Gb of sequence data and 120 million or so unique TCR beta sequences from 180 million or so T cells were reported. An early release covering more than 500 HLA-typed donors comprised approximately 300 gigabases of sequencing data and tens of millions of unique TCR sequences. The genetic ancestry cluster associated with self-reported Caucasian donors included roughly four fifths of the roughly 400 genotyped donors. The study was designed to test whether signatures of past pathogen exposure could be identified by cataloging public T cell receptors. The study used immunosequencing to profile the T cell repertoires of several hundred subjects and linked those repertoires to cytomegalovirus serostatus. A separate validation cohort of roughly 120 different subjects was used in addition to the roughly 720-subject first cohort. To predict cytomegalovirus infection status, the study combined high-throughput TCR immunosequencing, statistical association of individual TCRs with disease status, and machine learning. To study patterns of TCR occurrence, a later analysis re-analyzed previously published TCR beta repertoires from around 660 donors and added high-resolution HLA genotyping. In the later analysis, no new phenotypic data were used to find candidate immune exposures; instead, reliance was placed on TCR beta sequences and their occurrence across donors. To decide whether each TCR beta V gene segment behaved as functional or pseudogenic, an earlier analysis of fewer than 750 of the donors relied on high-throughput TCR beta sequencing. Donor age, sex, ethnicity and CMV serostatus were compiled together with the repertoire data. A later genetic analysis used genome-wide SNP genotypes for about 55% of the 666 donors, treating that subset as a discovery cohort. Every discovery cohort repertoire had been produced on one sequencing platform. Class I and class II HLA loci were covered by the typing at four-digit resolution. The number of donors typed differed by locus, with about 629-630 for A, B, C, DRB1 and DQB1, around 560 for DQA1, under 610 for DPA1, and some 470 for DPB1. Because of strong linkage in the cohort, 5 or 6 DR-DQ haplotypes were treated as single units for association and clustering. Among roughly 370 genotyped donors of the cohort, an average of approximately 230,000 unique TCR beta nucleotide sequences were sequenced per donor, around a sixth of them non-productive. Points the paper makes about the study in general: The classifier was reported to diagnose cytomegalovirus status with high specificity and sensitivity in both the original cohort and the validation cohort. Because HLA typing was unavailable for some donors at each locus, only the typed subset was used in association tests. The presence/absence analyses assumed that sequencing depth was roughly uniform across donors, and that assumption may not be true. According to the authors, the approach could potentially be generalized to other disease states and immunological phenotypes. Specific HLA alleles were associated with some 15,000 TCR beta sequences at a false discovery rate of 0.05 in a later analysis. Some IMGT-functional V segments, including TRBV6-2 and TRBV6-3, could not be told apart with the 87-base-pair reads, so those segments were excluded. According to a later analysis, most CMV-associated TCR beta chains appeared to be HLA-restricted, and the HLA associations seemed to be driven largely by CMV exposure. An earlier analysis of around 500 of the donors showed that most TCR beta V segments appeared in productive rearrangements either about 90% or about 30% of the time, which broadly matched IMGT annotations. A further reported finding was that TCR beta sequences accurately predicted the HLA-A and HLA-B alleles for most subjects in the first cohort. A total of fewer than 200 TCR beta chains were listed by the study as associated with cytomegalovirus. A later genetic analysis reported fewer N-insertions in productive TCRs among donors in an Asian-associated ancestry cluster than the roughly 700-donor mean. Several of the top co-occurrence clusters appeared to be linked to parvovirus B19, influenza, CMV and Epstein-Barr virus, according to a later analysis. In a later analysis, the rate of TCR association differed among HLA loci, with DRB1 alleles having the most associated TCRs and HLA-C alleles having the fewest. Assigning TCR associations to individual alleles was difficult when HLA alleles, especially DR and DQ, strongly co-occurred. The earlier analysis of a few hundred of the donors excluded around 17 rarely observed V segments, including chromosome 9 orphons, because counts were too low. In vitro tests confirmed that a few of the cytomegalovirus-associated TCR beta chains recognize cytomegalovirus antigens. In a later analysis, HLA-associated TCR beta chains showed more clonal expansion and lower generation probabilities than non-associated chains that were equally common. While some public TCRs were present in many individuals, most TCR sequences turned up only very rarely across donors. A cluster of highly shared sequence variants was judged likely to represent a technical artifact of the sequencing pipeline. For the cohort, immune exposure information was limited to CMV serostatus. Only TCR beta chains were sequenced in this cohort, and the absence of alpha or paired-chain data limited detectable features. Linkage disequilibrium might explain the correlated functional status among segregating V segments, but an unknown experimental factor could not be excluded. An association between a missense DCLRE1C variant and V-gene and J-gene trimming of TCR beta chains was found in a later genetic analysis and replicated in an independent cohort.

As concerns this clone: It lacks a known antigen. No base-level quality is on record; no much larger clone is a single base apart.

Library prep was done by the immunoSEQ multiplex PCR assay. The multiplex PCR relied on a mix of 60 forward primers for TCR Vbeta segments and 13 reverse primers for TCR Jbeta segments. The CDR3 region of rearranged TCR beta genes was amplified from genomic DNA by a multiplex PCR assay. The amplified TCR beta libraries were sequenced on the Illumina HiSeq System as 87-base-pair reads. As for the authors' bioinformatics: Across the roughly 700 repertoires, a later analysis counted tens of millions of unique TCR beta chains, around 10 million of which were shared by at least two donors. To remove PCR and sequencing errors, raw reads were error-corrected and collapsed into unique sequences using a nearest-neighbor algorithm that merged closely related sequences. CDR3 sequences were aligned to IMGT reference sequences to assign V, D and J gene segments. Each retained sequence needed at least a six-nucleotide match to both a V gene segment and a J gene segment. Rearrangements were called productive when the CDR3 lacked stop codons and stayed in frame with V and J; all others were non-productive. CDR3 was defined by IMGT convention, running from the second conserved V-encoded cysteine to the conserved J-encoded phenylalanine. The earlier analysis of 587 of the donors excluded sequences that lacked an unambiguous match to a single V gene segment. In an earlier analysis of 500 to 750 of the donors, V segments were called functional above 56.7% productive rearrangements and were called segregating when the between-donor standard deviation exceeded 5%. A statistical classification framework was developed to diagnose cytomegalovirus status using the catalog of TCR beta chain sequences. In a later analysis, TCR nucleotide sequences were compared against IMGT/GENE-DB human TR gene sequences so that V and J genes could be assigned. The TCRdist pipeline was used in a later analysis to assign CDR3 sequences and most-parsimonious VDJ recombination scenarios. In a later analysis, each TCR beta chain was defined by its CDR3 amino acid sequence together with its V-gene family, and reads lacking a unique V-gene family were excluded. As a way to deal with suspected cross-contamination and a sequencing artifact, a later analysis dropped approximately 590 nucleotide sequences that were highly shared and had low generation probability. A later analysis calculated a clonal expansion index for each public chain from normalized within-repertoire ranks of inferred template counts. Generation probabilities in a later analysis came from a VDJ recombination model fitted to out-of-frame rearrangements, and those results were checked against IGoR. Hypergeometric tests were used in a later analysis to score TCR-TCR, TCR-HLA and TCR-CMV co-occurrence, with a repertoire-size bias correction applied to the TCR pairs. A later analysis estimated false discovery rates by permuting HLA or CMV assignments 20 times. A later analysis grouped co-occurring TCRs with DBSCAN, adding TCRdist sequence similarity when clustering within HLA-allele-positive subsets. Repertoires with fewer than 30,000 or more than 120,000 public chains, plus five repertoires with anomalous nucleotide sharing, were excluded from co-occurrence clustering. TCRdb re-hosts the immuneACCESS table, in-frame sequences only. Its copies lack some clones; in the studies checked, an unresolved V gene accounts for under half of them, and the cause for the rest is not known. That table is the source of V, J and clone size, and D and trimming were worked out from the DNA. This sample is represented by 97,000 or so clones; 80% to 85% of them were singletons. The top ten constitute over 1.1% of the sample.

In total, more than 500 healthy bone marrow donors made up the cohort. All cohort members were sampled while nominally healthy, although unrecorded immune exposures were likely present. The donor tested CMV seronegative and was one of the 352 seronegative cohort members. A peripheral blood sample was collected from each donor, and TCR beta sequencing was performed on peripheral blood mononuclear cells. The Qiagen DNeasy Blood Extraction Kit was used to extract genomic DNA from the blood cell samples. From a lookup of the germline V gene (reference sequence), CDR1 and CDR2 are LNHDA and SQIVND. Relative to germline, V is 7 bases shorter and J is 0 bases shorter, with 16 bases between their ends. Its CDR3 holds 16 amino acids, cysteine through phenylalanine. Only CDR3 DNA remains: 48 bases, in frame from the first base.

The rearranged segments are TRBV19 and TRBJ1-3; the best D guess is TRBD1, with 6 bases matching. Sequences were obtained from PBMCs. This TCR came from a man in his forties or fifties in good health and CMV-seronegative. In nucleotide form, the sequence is TGTGCCAGTAAAGATCGACAGGCGAACTCTGGAAACACCATATATTTT. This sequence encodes CASKDRQANSGNTIYF.